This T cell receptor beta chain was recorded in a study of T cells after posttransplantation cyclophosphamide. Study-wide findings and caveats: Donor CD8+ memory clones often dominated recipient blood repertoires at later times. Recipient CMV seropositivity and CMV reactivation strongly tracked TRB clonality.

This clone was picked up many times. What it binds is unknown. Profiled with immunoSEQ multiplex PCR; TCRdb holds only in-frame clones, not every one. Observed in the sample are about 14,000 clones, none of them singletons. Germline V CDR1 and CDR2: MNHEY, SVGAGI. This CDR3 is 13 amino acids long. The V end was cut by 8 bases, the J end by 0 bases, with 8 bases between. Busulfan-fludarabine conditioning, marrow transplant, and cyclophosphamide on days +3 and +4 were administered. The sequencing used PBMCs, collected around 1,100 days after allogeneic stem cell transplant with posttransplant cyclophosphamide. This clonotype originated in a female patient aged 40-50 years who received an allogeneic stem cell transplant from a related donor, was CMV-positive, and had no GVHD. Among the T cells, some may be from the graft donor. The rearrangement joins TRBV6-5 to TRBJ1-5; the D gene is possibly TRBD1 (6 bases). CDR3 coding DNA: TGTGCCAGCCACAGGGATAGCAATCAGCCCCAGCATTTT. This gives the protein CASHRDSNQPQHF.